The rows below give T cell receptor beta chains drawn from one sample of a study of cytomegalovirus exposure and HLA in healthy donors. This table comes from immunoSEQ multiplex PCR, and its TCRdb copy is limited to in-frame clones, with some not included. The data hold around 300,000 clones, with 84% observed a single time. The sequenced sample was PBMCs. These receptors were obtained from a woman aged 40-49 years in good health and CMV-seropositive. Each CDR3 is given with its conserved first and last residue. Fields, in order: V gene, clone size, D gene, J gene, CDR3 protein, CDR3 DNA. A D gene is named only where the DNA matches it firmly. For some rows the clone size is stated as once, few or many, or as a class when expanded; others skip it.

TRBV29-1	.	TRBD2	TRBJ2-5	CSVEPTSGRATVGETQYF	TGCAGCGTCGAACCTACTAGCGGGAGGGCCACGGTGGGCGAGACCCAGTACTTC
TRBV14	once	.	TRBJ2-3	CASSQADTQYF	TGTGCCAGCAGCCAAGCGGATACGCAGTATTTT
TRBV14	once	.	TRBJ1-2	CASSPLTRRDTSNYGYTF	TGTGCCAGCAGCCCGCTCACCCGCCGGGACACTTCTAACTATGGCTACACCTTC
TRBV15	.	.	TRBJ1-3	CATSRDRASGNTIYF	TGTGCCACCAGCAGAGACAGGGCCTCTGGAAACACCATATATTTT
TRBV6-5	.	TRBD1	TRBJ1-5	CASRPPRQGGCHF	TGTGCCAGCAGGCCCCCCCGACAGGGTGGATGCCATTTT
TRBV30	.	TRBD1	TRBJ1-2	CAWRETGEGGYTF	TGTGCCTGGAGGGAGACAGGGGAGGGAGGCTACACCTTC
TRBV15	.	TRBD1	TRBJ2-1	CATRRDRVSNEQFF	TGTGCCACCAGACGGGACAGGGTATCCAATGAGCAGTTCTTC
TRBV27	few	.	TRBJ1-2	CASSLGPSGGYTF	TGTGCCAGCAGTTTAGGGCCTTCCGGAGGCTACACCTTC
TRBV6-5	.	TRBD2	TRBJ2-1	CASSLLAGGRDEQFF	TGTGCCAGCAGCTTACTAGCGGGAGGAAGAGATGAGCAGTTCTTC
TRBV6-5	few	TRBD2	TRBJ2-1	CATTSGSYNEQFF	TGTGCCACAACTAGCGGGTCCTACAATGAGCAGTTCTTC
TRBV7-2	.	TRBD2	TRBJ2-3	CASSWTSWSDTQYF	TGTGCCAGCAGCTGGACTAGCTGGTCAGATACGCAGTATTTT
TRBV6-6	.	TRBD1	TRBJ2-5	CASSSRDRDAFETQYF	TGTGCCAGCAGTTCCCGGGACAGGGACGCTTTTGAGACCCAGTACTTC